Shown below are 22 T cell receptor beta chains from a single sample sequenced in a study of siplizumab effects on memory and regulatory T cells. Profiled with immunoSEQ multiplex PCR; TCRdb holds only in-frame clones, not every one. The sample has about 100,000 clones; approximately 91% are singletons. The specimen sequenced was CD4+ T cells sorted from blood. Every receptor here comes from a human donor in good health.

The chain links TRBV6-5 to TRBJ1-6; D ambiguous. The germline gives CDR1 MNHEY, CDR2 SVGAGI. V was clipped by 2 bases and J by 11 bases, with 10 bases between them. The CDR3 length is 13 residues. The CDR3, as DNA: TGTGCCAGCAGTTACGATGCAACGGCACCCCTCCACTTT. The encoded protein is CASSYDATAPLHF.

The chain uses TRBV6-1 and TRBJ1-2, with D possibly being TRBD1 (6 bases). The germline V gene has CDR1 MNHNS and CDR2 SASEGT. The CDR3 has 13 amino acids. Trimming cost V 7 bases and J 6 bases, with 15 bases left between them. DNA of the CDR3: TGTGCCAGCACCAAGCAAGGGACAAATGGCTACACCTTC. Translation: CASTKQGTNGYTF.

The CDR3: CAWSLAGGSQPQHF. The CDR3 bases are TGTGCCTGGAGTTTGGCAGGAGGGAGCCAGCCCCAGCATTTT. The chain combines TRBV30 with TRBJ1-5, with D unclear. Trimming shortened V by 2 bases and J by 7 bases, and 15 bases separated the two germline ends. Germline V gene lookup returns CDR1 GTSNPN and CDR2 SVGIG (reference sequence). The CDR3 spans 14 residues.

This chain uses TRBV28 with TRBJ1-2; D call uncertain. CDR1 is MDHEN, CDR2 SYDVKM, per germline. Trimming took off 6 bases at V and 2 bases at J, with 7 bases between the two ends. The CDR3 is 12 amino acids. DNA for the CDR3: TGTGCCAGCAGCGGACTGAACTATGGCTACACCTTC. Protein: CASSGLNYGYTF.

This clone was counted a single time. V gene TRBV18 combines with J gene TRBJ2-7, with D uncertain. The CDR3 length is 13 residues. CDR1 and CDR2 from the germline V gene are KGHSH and LQKENI. Trimming took 2 bases from V and 6 from J, leaving 11 bases between them. CDR3 nucleotides: TGTGCCAGCTCACCAACCGTGGCTGGCGAGCAGTACTTC. Amino acid sequence: CASSPTVAGEQYF. The entire variable domain, with the rest obtained from reference TRBV18 and TRBJ2-7, is as follows: NAGVMQNPRHLVRRRGQEARLRCSPMKGHSHVYWYRQLPEEGLKFMVYLQKENIIDESGMPKERFSAEFPKEGPSILRIQQVVRGDSAAYFCASSPTVAGEQYFGPGTRLTVT.

This sequence joins TRBV28 and TRBJ2-7, with D unresolved. The V gene lost 3 bases and the J gene lost 7 bases, with 16 bases spanning the gap. The CDR3 has 14 amino acids. The germline V gene has CDR1 MDHEN and CDR2 SYDVKM. CDR3 sequence (DNA): TGTGCCAGCAGTTTTGTCCAGAGGACGCGGGAGCAGTACTTC. It translates to CASSFVQRTREQYF.

This rearrangement joins TRBV29-1 to TRBJ2-1, with TRBD2 identical over 8 bases. V shed 7 bases, J shed 3 bases, and the junction held 5 bases outside the gene matches. Germline lookup yields CDR1 SQVTM and CDR2 ANQGSEA. The CDR3 consists of 13 residues. CDR3 residues: CSASGTSYNEQFF. DNA of the CDR3: TGCAGCGCCAGTGGGACTAGCTACAATGAGCAGTTCTTC.

The rearrangement links TRBV6-5 to TRBJ2-7; the match to TRBD2 covers 11 bases. Germline CDR1 MNHEY, CDR2 SVGAGI. Trimming at V came to 5 bases and at J to 3 bases, leaving 6 bases not matched to a gene. CDR3 length equals 15 residues. DNA of the CDR3: TGTGCCAGCAGTGGGATGGGACTAGCGGTCTACGAGCAGTACTTC. Amino acid sequence: CASSGMGLAVYEQYF.

V and J are TRBV28 and TRBJ1-3; no clear D. Germline CDR1 MDHEN, CDR2 SYDVKM. The CDR3 covers 12 residues. V was trimmed by 4 bases and J by 9 bases, leaving 10 bases between them. Written as DNA, the CDR3 is TGTGCCAGCAGTTCCCCGGGCGGCACCATATATTTT. It yields the protein CASSSPGGTIYF.

This clone was detected only a few times. This chain links TRBV28 with TRBJ2-7, with 7 nucleotides matching TRBD1. This CDR3 region has 12 residues. V was clipped by 6 bases and J by 2 bases; unmatched bases: 1. Germline V lookup: CDR1 MDHEN, CDR2 SYDVKM. The CDR3 sequence: CASRTGTYEQYF. CDR3 in DNA: TGTGCCAGCAGGACAGGGACCTACGAGCAGTACTTC.

The chain combines TRBV5-1 with TRBJ1-1, with a possible D match to TRBD1 (5 bases). Germline V gives CDR1 SGHRS, CDR2 YFSETQ. V was shortened by 4 bases and J by 6 bases, with 16 bases between the two germline ends. CDR3 length: 14 residues. The CDR3 sequence: CASSGTPQGPEAFF. The CDR3 DNA sequence: TGCGCCAGCAGCGGCACACCCCAGGGACCTGAAGCTTTCTTT.

This clone was seen more than once but under ten times. The V gene is TRBV29-1, the J gene TRBJ2-5; D gene unclear. Per germline, CDR1 SQVTM and CDR2 ANQGSEA. Trimming stripped 1 base from V and 2 bases from J, with 2 bases between. The CDR3 runs 11 residues. CDR3 amino acids: CSVEGQETQYF. The CDR3 DNA sequence: TGCAGCGTTGAAGGGCAAGAGACCCAGTACTTC.

The V gene is TRBV7-6, the J gene TRBJ2-7; D gene uncertain. Trimming removed 5 bases from V and 2 bases from J, with 13 bases in between. The CDR3 is 14 amino acids. Germline values: CDR1 SGHVS, CDR2 FNYEAQ. The CDR3 DNA sequence: TGTGCCAGCAGCCGAACGGACGGAACCTACGAGCAGTACTTC. It yields the protein CASSRTDGTYEQYF.

The chain's CDR3 is CASSLGLAGGETQYF. CDR3 DNA: TGTGCCAGCAGCTTAGGACTAGCGGGGGGAGAGACCCAGTACTTC. The chain couples TRBV7-6 to TRBJ2-5, with 13 nucleotides matching TRBD2. V shed 1 base, J shed 4 bases, and the junction held 0 bases outside the gene matches. The germline V gene encodes CDR1 SGHVS and CDR2 FNYEAQ. The CDR3 contains 15 residues.

The chain couples TRBV15 to TRBJ2-5; a weak D match, TRBD2 (5 bases). Per germline, CDR1 LNHNV and CDR2 YYDKDF (reference sequence). V dropped 7 bases and J dropped 3 bases, with 18 bases sitting between them. This CDR3 spans 15 amino acids. This CDR3 is CATKDTGRGEETQYF. The CDR3 DNA reads as TGTGCCACCAAAGATACGGGCCGGGGTGAAGAGACCCAGTACTTC.

The CDR3 coding sequence is TGCAGTGCGCGGAAGGACACTGAAGCTTTCTTT. Translation: CSARKDTEAFF. The rearrangement joins TRBV20-1 to TRBJ1-1, with D unclear. Trimming removed 6 bases from V and 3 bases from J, with 8 bases in between. The CDR3 runs 11 residues. CDR1 and CDR2 (germline): DFQATT, SNEGSKA (reference sequence).

This chain joins TRBV2 and TRBJ2-1; 9 bases line up with TRBD2. Germline V gene data show CDR1 as SNHLY and CDR2 as FYNNEI. Losses at the gene ends were 10 bases for V and 6 bases for J; bases not matched to a gene: 16. This CDR3 spans 16 amino acids. Here the CDR3 DNA reads TGTGCCACCCCGGGGGATCCTAGCGGGAACCTCAATGAGCAGTTCTTC. Protein sequence: CATPGDPSGNLNEQFF.

The chain links TRBV7-2 to TRBJ2-7; D is possibly TRBD1 or TRBD2 (5 bases each). The CDR3 has 15 residues. Germline V CDR1 and CDR2: SGHTA, FQGNSA. V was clipped by 1 base and J by 2 bases, with 12 bases between them. CDR3 sequence (DNA): TGTGCCAGCAGCTTAGTCGGGACGTCCGCCTACGAGCAGTACTTC. It is translated as CASSLVGTSAYEQYF.

The V gene is TRBV6-1, the J gene TRBJ2-7, with 8 nucleotides matching TRBD1. The CDR3 sequence is 14 residues long. V dropped 2 bases and J dropped 6; count of bases not matched to a gene: 6. From germline, CDR1 is MNHNS and CDR2 SASEGT. The CDR3 sequence is CASSEWGQVSEQYF. For the CDR3, the DNA is TGTGCCAGCAGTGAATGGGGACAGGTCTCCGAGCAGTACTTC.

The gene calls are TRBV6-6 and TRBJ1-2; 9 bases line up with TRBD1. Per germline, CDR1 MNHNY and CDR2 SVGAGI (reference sequence). The CDR3 length is 16 residues. V dropped 4 bases and J dropped 4; count of bases not matched to a gene: 10. CDR3 residues: CASSFSDRGTIYGYTF. The CDR3 region has the DNA TGTGCCAGCAGTTTTTCGGACAGGGGAACTATCTATGGCTACACCTTC.

This clone was detected once. The rearrangement links TRBV6-1 to TRBJ2-3; 8 nucleotides match TRBD1. V shed 7 bases, J shed 4 bases, and the junction held 7 bases outside the gene matches. The CDR3 length is 14 residues. The germline V gene has CDR1 MNHNS and CDR2 SASEGT. The CDR3 loop is CASTDRDSADTQYF. CDR3 nucleotides: TGTGCCAGCACGGACAGGGATAGCGCAGATACGCAGTATTTT.

This clone appeared a single time. This rearrangement joins TRBV27 to TRBJ2-5; TRBD1 agrees at 10 bases. Looked up from germline, CDR1 is MNHEY and CDR2 is SMNVEV (reference sequence). This CDR3 is 14 amino acids long. Trimming at V came to 5 bases and at J to 5 bases, leaving 5 bases not matched to a gene. The CDR3 reads CASSMTGGGETQYF. The CDR3 coding sequence is TGTGCCAGCAGTATGACAGGGGGCGGTGAGACCCAGTACTTC.